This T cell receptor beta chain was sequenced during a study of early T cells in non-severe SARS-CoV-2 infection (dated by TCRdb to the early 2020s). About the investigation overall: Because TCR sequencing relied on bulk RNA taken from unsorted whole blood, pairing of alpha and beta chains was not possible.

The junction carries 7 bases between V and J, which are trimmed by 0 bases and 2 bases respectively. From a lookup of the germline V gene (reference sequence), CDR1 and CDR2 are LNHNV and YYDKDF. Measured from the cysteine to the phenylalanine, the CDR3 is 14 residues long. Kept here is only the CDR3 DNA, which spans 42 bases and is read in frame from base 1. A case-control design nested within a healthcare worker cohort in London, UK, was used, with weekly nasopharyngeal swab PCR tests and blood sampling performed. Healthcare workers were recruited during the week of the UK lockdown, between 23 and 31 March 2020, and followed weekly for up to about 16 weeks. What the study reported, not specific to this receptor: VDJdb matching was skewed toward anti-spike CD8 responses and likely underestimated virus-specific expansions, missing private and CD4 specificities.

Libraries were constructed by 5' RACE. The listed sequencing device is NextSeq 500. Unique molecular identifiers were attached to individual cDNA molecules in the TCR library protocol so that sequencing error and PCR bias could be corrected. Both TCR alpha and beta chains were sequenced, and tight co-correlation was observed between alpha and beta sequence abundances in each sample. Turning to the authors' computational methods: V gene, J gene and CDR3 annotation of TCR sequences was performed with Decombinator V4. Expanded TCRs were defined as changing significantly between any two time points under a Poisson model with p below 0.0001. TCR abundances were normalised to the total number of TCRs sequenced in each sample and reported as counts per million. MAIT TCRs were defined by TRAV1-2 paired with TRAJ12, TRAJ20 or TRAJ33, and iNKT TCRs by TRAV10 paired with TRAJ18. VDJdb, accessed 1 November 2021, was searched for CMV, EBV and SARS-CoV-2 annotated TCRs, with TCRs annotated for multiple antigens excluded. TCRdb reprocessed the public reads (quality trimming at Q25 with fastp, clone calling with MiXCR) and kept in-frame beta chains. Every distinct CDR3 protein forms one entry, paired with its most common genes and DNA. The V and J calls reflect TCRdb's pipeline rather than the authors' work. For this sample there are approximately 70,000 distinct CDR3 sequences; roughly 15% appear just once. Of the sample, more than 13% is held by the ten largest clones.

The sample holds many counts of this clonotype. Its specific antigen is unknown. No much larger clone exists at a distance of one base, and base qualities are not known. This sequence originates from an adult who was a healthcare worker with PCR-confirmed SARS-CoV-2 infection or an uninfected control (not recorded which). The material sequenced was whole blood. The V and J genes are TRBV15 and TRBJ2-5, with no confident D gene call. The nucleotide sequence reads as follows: TGTGCCACCAGCAGAGAGGGGTGGCAAGAGACCCAGTACTTC. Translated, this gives CATSREGWQETQYF.